Given below is one T cell receptor beta chain in context. Its antigen is currently unknown. The data were taken from a study of lymphopenia after photon versus proton radiotherapy. V dropped 0 bases and J dropped 2; count of bases not matched to a gene: 1. This CDR3 is built from 16 residues. Germline V CDR1 and CDR2: PRHDT, FYEKMQ (reference sequence). Study-wide findings and caveats: Only patients who died were analyzed for survival; proton advantage is unproven. Relative stability marked proton patients; photon patients lost diversity and naive cells. After the lymphocyte nadir, photon-treated repertoires showed oligoclonal expansion, especially of CD8+ Temra cells.

Profiling relied on immunoSEQ multiplex PCR, and the TCRdb table lists in-frame clones only, not all of them. The sample contains some 55,000 clones, approximately 83% of which appear only once. The chain joins TRBV13 to TRBJ2-3, with 11 bases aligning to TRBD2. This receptor was taken from a man between 35 and 55 years old with gastric cancer. This specimen was peripheral blood, taken from a patient treated with photon-based radiotherapy. CDR3 coding DNA: TGTGCCAGCAGCTTAGGACTAGCGGGGGTCACAGATACGCAGTATTTT. Translating it yields CASSLGLAGVTDTQYF.